Listed below are T cell receptor beta chains from one sample, sequenced in a study of PD-L1 blockade in urothelial cancer. The table came from immunoSEQ multiplex PCR; TCRdb's copy has only in-frame clones and leaves some out. The sample lists roughly 45,000 clones; approximately 80% were seen once. Sample: PBMCs, taken around atezolizumab (anti-PD-L1) treatment. These receptors were obtained from a man between 60 and 70 years old with urothelial cancer. Each CDR3 is given with its conserved first and last residue. The D gene is left open where the match is weak. Some rows mark clone size as missing; the rest say once, few, many or name a class of expanded clone.

cdr3_nt: TGTGCCAGTAGTAGGACAGGGTCCAGCGAAAACATTCAGTACTTC
cdr3_aa: CASSRTGSSENIQYF
v_call: TRBV19
d_call: TRBD1
clone_size: -
j_call: TRBJ2-4

cdr3_nt: TGTGCCAGCACCCCCCCGGGGGCGAACACCGGGGAGCTGTTTTTT
cdr3_aa: CASTPPGANTGELFF
v_call: TRBV11-2
d_call: -
clone_size: -
j_call: TRBJ2-2

cdr3_nt: TGTGCCAGCTCACGCTCTAGCGGACTCGCGAACACCGGGGAGCTGTTTTTT
cdr3_aa: CASSRSSGLANTGELFF
v_call: TRBV18
d_call: TRBD2
clone_size: -
j_call: TRBJ2-2

cdr3_nt: TGCGCCAGCAGTGAAAGACAGGGCCGGAATTCACCCCTCCACTTT
cdr3_aa: CASSERQGRNSPLHF
v_call: TRBV10-1
d_call: TRBD1
clone_size: few
j_call: TRBJ1-6

cdr3_nt: TGTGCCAGCAGCTTAGACGGCAGGGGGCTTGAAAAACTGTTTTTT
cdr3_aa: CASSLDGRGLEKLFF
v_call: TRBV7-2
d_call: TRBD1
clone_size: -
j_call: TRBJ1-4

cdr3_nt: TGTGCCAGCAGCTTAAACCCAGGGGGCAATAACTATGGCTACACCTTC
cdr3_aa: CASSLNPGGNNYGYTF
v_call: TRBV4-2
d_call: TRBD1
clone_size: -
j_call: TRBJ1-2

cdr3_nt: TGCGCCAGCACGGGACAGGGGAACACCGGGGAGCTGTTTTTT
cdr3_aa: CASTGQGNTGELFF
v_call: TRBV5-1
d_call: TRBD1
clone_size: -
j_call: TRBJ2-2

cdr3_nt: TGTGCCAGCATGCAGGTTAGCAATCAGCCCCAGCATTTT
cdr3_aa: CASMQVSNQPQHF
v_call: TRBV6-1
d_call: -
clone_size: -
j_call: TRBJ1-5

cdr3_nt: TGTGCCAGCAGTTTACCAGGGATTGAAAAACTGTTTTTT
cdr3_aa: CASSLPGIEKLFF
v_call: TRBV28
d_call: -
clone_size: -
j_call: TRBJ1-4

cdr3_nt: TGTGCCAGCAGTCGATCCCAGGGATTGGATACGTACGAGCAGTACTTC
cdr3_aa: CASSRSQGLDTYEQYF
v_call: TRBV27
d_call: -
clone_size: -
j_call: TRBJ2-7

cdr3_nt: TGTGCCAGTCAGGGAGCGGGAGAACACATTCAGTACTTC
cdr3_aa: CASQGAGEHIQYF
v_call: TRBV18
d_call: TRBD2
clone_size: -
j_call: TRBJ2-4

cdr3_nt: TGTGCCAGCCTTGAACCTCCAGGGACATCCTACCGGGGCTACACCTTC
cdr3_aa: CASLEPPGTSYRGYTF
v_call: TRBV28
d_call: -
clone_size: few
j_call: TRBJ1-2

cdr3_nt: TGCAGTGCTAGGAGGGACGAGCAGTACTTC
cdr3_aa: CSARRDEQYF
v_call: TRBV20-1
d_call: -
clone_size: -
j_call: TRBJ2-7

cdr3_nt: TGCGCCAGCAGTGAGTCGCTAGAAGAGACCCAGTACTTC
cdr3_aa: CASSESLEETQYF
v_call: TRBV10-1
d_call: -
clone_size: -
j_call: TRBJ2-5

cdr3_nt: TGTGCCAGTGAAGCGGGAGGGGCGAGAAGGACCCAGTACTTC
cdr3_aa: CASEAGGARRTQYF
v_call: TRBV19
d_call: TRBD2
clone_size: -
j_call: TRBJ2-5

cdr3_nt: TGTGCCAGCAGCTTAGGTCGGAGCACAGATACGCAGTATTTT
cdr3_aa: CASSLGRSTDTQYF
v_call: TRBV7-9
d_call: -
clone_size: -
j_call: TRBJ2-3

cdr3_nt: TGTGCCAGCAGCGCACCGGACAGGGGCAATTCACCCCTCCACTTT
cdr3_aa: CASSAPDRGNSPLHF
v_call: TRBV7-9
d_call: TRBD1
clone_size: -
j_call: TRBJ1-6

cdr3_nt: TGCGCCAGCAGCTTGGAGACAGGGATTATGGTGACTTGGGGCTATGGCTACACCTTC
cdr3_aa: CASSLETGIMVTWGYGYTF
v_call: TRBV5-1
d_call: TRBD1
clone_size: -
j_call: TRBJ1-2

cdr3_nt: TGTGCCAGCACCCCTCATCCGGGACAGGGGGGTCTCTACGAGCAGTACTTC
cdr3_aa: CASTPHPGQGGLYEQYF
v_call: TRBV28
d_call: TRBD1
clone_size: -
j_call: TRBJ2-7

cdr3_nt: TGTGCCAGCAGTGCCTCGACAGGGGGACCCCACACCATATATTTT
cdr3_aa: CASSASTGGPHTIYF
v_call: TRBV27
d_call: TRBD1
clone_size: -
j_call: TRBJ1-3

cdr3_nt: TGTGCCAGCTCAACGACAGCGAACACCGGGGAGCTGTTTTTT
cdr3_aa: CASSTTANTGELFF
v_call: TRBV6-1
d_call: -
clone_size: once
j_call: TRBJ2-2

cdr3_nt: TGTGCCAGCAGCGTCACTAGCGCAGATACGCAGTATTTT
cdr3_aa: CASSVTSADTQYF
v_call: TRBV11-3
d_call: TRBD2
clone_size: few
j_call: TRBJ2-3

cdr3_nt: TGTGCCAGCAGTTTTTCCGATGGACAAGCCTACGAGCAGTACTTC
cdr3_aa: CASSFSDGQAYEQYF
v_call: TRBV27
d_call: -
clone_size: -
j_call: TRBJ2-7

cdr3_nt: TGCGCCAGCAGCTTGGTGTCAGGGCTCAATGAGCAGTTCTTC
cdr3_aa: CASSLVSGLNEQFF
v_call: TRBV5-1
d_call: -
clone_size: -
j_call: TRBJ2-1

cdr3_nt: TGTGCCATCAGGTTGGACAGGGGAAATTCACCCCTCCACTTT
cdr3_aa: CAIRLDRGNSPLHF
v_call: TRBV10-3
d_call: TRBD1
clone_size: few
j_call: TRBJ1-6

cdr3_nt: TGTGCCAGCAGCTTACAGCGGGGGGGCCGTGAGACCCAGTACTTC
cdr3_aa: CASSLQRGGRETQYF
v_call: TRBV7-2
d_call: TRBD2
clone_size: -
j_call: TRBJ2-5

cdr3_nt: TGTGCCAGCAGCCCGACTAGCGGGAGGAACTACGAGCAGTACTTC
cdr3_aa: CASSPTSGRNYEQYF
v_call: TRBV28
d_call: TRBD2
clone_size: few
j_call: TRBJ2-7

cdr3_nt: TGCAGCGTTGGGTGGGGGCAGGGTGAGCAGTACTTC
cdr3_aa: CSVGWGQGEQYF
v_call: TRBV29-1
d_call: -
clone_size: -
j_call: TRBJ2-7

cdr3_nt: TGTGCCAGCAGCTTGGGAGTCGGGGAGAGTGAAAAACTGTTTTTT
cdr3_aa: CASSLGVGESEKLFF
v_call: TRBV7-2
d_call: -
clone_size: -
j_call: TRBJ1-4

cdr3_nt: TGCGCCAGCAAGCGGGAGGACCGCACAGATACGCAGTATTTT
cdr3_aa: CASKREDRTDTQYF
v_call: TRBV5-1
d_call: TRBD2
clone_size: -
j_call: TRBJ2-3

cdr3_nt: TGTGCCAGCAGCCTTGACGGGGAGGGCACTGAAGCTTTCTTT
cdr3_aa: CASSLDGEGTEAFF
v_call: TRBV7-2
d_call: -
clone_size: -
j_call: TRBJ1-1

cdr3_nt: TGTGCCAGCAGCGCTAGCGGGAGTACCTACAATGAGCAGTTCTTC
cdr3_aa: CASSASGSTYNEQFF
v_call: TRBV9
d_call: TRBD2
clone_size: -
j_call: TRBJ2-1

cdr3_nt: TGTGCCAGCAGCCCAGCTAACTATGGCTACACCTTC
cdr3_aa: CASSPANYGYTF
v_call: TRBV7-9
d_call: -
clone_size: -
j_call: TRBJ1-2

cdr3_nt: TGTGCCAGTAGTCCTAGTACAGATACGCAGTATTTT
cdr3_aa: CASSPSTDTQYF
v_call: TRBV19
d_call: -
clone_size: -
j_call: TRBJ2-3

cdr3_nt: TGTGCCAGCAGCATGGGACAGGCTCAAAATCCCCCCACGAGCTCCTATAATTCACCCCTCCACTTT
cdr3_aa: CASSMGQAQNPPTSSYNSPLHF
v_call: TRBV21-1
d_call: -
clone_size: few
j_call: TRBJ1-6

cdr3_nt: TGCGCCAGCAGCCAAGAAGGGGGAATTGGTCAGCCCCAGCATTTT
cdr3_aa: CASSQEGGIGQPQHF
v_call: TRBV4-1
d_call: -
clone_size: -
j_call: TRBJ1-5

cdr3_nt: TGTGCCAGTAGCCCTCCCGCCGGGACAGGGGGCGAGCAGTACTTC
cdr3_aa: CASSPPAGTGGEQYF
v_call: TRBV19
d_call: TRBD1
clone_size: -
j_call: TRBJ2-7

cdr3_nt: TGTGCCAGCAGCTTAACAGGGAACCCTGAAGCTTTCTTT
cdr3_aa: CASSLTGNPEAFF
v_call: TRBV11-2
d_call: -
clone_size: few
j_call: TRBJ1-1

cdr3_nt: TGCGCCAGCAGCCACGGACAGGTAGAAGAGACCCAGTACTTC
cdr3_aa: CASSHGQVEETQYF
v_call: TRBV5-1
d_call: TRBD1
clone_size: -
j_call: TRBJ2-5